This paragraph reports one T cell receptor (beta chain). Generated by immunoSEQ multiplex PCR, the TCRdb table keeps only in-frame clones and is missing some. The sample records some 150,000 clones, more than 85% being singletons. These data belong to a study of control samples from healthy donors and cancer patients. This receptor was identified in a man aged 25 to 40 in good health. Material: blood.

Here the CDR3 DNA reads TGTGCCAGCAGCCAAGATATGGATTTAGGCTACACCTTC. It is translated as CASSQDMDLGYTF. This rearrangement joins TRBV14 to TRBJ1-2; no firm D call. Germline V gene data show CDR1 as SGHDN and CDR2 as FVKESK. V lost 0 bases, J lost 8 bases, and 10 bases lay in between. The CDR3 loop spans 13 amino acids.